The 11 T cell receptor beta chains listed next were all sequenced from one sample in a study of blood T cell repertoires in COVID-19. Data came from immunoSEQ multiplex PCR; TCRdb stores just in-frame clones and leaves some out. The sample lists about 500,000 clones, around 90% seen once, with about 0.75% in the top ten. Material: PBMCs or T cells enriched from blood (not recorded which). The source is a woman aged 18-30 years who had recovered from COVID-19.

The genes are TRBV6-1 and TRBJ2-5; maybe TRBD1 (5 bases). This CDR3 comprises 14 residues. The germline V and J ends were trimmed by 3 bases and 4 bases, with 12 bases remaining between them. Germline loops: CDR1 MNHNS, CDR2 SASEGT. CDR3 amino acids: CASSDSRVRETQYF. The CDR3 nucleotides read TGTGCCAGCAGTGATTCCAGGGTGAGAGAGACCCAGTACTTC.

The chain links TRBV28 to TRBJ1-3; D is unresolved. The CDR3 contains 14 residues. From germline, CDR1 is MDHEN and CDR2 SYDVKM. The V gene lost 2 bases and the J gene lost 3 bases, with 8 bases spanning the gap. The CDR3 loop reads CASSLASGGNTIYF. The CDR3 bases are TGTGCCAGCAGTTTAGCTTCAGGTGGAAACACCATATATTTT.

The V and J genes are TRBV11-2 and TRBJ1-3, with 7 bases aligning to TRBD1. The CDR3 runs 15 residues. V lost 3 bases, J lost 0 bases, and 2 bases stayed unmatched. Germline-derived CDR1 and CDR2 are SGHAT and FQNNGV. DNA of the CDR3: TGTGCCAGCAGCTTGACAGGGAGCTCTGGAAACACCATATATTTT. As protein: CASSLTGSSGNTIYF.

The V call is TRBV19, the J call TRBJ1-2; D remains ambiguous. Germline V lookup: CDR1 LNHDA, CDR2 SQIVND (reference sequence). Between the trimmed V and J ends, which lost 4 bases and 0 bases, there was a span of 9 bases. This CDR3 is built from 14 residues. The CDR3 region has the DNA TGTGCCAGTAGTAAAGGCGGTACTAACTATGGCTACACCTTC. It encodes CASSKGGTNYGYTF.

The CDR3 sequence: CASSFSGDEQYF. As DNA, the CDR3 is TGTGCCAGCAGTTTTTCGGGGGACGAGCAGTACTTC. This chain uses TRBV28 with TRBJ2-7, with D possibly matching TRBD2 (6 bases). The CDR3 covers 12 residues. Per the germline V gene, CDR1 is MDHEN and CDR2 is SYDVKM. V was clipped by 3 bases and J by 5 bases, with 8 bases between them.

V gene TRBV9 combines with J gene TRBJ2-3; D is perhaps TRBD2 (6 bases). This CDR3 is built from 14 residues. Deletions cut 0 bases from V and 5 bases from J, with 10 bases between. Germline loops: CDR1 SGDLS, CDR2 YYNGEE. The CDR3 DNA is TGTGCCAGCAGCGTAGTAGGACTACTAGATACGCAGTATTTT. Translation gives CASSVVGLLDTQYF.

The chain uses TRBV4-2 and TRBJ1-5, with a possible D match to TRBD1 (5 bases). The CDR3 length is 17 residues. V gave up 0 bases and J gave up 2 bases, with 14 bases separating them. The germline V gene has CDR1 LGHNA and CDR2 YNFKEQ. The CDR3 DNA reads as TGTGCCAGCAGCCAAGATCTCCAGGCGGGGGGCAATCAGCCCCAGCATTTT. Its translation is CASSQDLQAGGNQPQHF.

The gene calls are TRBV19 and TRBJ2-4; maybe TRBD1 (6 bases). CDR3 length: 16 residues. Trimming took 8 bases from V and 0 from J, leaving 17 bases between them. CDR1 LNHDA and CDR2 SQIVND come from the germline V gene (reference sequence). The CDR3 DNA sequence: TGTGCCAGTCCCCGGGTTGGGGGCCTAGCCAAAAACATTCAGTACTTC. It encodes CASPRVGGLAKNIQYF.

A single count supports this clone. The rearrangement uses TRBV18 and TRBJ2-5; 7 nucleotides agree with TRBD2. CDR3 size: 16 residues. Unmatched junction bases numbered 11, after V lost 4 bases and J lost 3 bases. CDR1 and CDR2 (germline): KGHSH, LQKENI. The CDR3 region is CASSLSPGRGEETQYF. The CDR3 bases are TGTGCCAGCTCACTCTCACCGGGACGGGGGGAAGAGACCCAGTACTTC.

This rearrangement joins TRBV28 to TRBJ1-6; TRBD1 matches at 9 bases. CDR3 length equals 15 residues. The V gene's germline CDR1 is MDHEN and CDR2 SYDVKM. V was pared by 5 bases and J by 10 bases, with 9 bases of the junction left unmatched. The CDR3 is CASSVGQGNGSPLHF. The CDR3 DNA sequence: TGTGCCAGCAGTGTGGGACAGGGAAACGGGTCACCCCTCCACTTT.

The gene calls are TRBV20-1 and TRBJ1-6, with D uncertain. V lost 3 bases to trimming and J lost 7 bases, with 10 bases between them. Germline V gene lookup returns CDR1 DFQATT and CDR2 SNEGSKA (reference sequence). The CDR3 sequence is 13 residues long. The CDR3 DNA reads TGCAGTGCTAGTGAATGGCAGAATTCACCCCTCCACTTT. Translated, it gives CSASEWQNSPLHF.